Reported below is one TCR beta chain. The CDR3 sequence is 12 residues long. Germline CDR1 SQVTM, CDR2 ANQGSEA. The V end was cut by 6 bases, the J end by 6 bases, with 15 bases between. The sample comes from a study of blood T cell repertoires in COVID-19. TCRdb's copy holds only in-frame clones and misses some; the assay was immunoSEQ multiplex PCR. The data hold 350,000 or so clones, with almost 90% observed a single time. This receptor was obtained from a woman aged 25 to 39 who had been exposed to COVID-19. The chain combines TRBV29-1 with TRBJ2-7; a weak D match, TRBD1 (6 bases). Material: PBMCs or T cells enriched from blood (not recorded which). The CDR3 DNA follows: TGCAGCGTCCAATGGGGGCCTAGCGAGCAGTACTTC. Its protein is CSVQWGPSEQYF.